This T cell receptor (beta chain) was observed in a study of blood T cell repertoires in COVID-19. Study context: There were acute and convalescent COVID-19 samples, and they came from the United States, Italy and Spain. T cells, B-cell-depleted T cells, or PBMCs supplied cDNA or gDNA.

Authors' analysis steps: How many nucleated cells were present was estimated from reference gene primer amplification. TCRdb's table, derived via immunoSEQ multiplex PCR, lists solely in-frame clones and lacks some. For V, J and clone size, that table is used; D and trimming come from the DNA. The sample shows roughly 40,000 clones, roughly 80% of them seen only once. The CDR3 consists of 17 residues. Per germline, CDR1 SNHLY and CDR2 FYNNEI. V lost 8 bases to trimming and J lost 0 bases, with 20 bases between them. This chain connects TRBV2 to TRBJ2-4, with D perhaps TRBD1 (6 bases). This clonotype originated in a human donor in a cohort sampled during active COVID-19. Sample: peripheral blood. The CDR3 DNA is TGTGCCAGCGGGCGTCAAAAGGGGGATTTAGCCAAAAACATTCAGTACTTC. It encodes CASGRQKGDLAKNIQYF.